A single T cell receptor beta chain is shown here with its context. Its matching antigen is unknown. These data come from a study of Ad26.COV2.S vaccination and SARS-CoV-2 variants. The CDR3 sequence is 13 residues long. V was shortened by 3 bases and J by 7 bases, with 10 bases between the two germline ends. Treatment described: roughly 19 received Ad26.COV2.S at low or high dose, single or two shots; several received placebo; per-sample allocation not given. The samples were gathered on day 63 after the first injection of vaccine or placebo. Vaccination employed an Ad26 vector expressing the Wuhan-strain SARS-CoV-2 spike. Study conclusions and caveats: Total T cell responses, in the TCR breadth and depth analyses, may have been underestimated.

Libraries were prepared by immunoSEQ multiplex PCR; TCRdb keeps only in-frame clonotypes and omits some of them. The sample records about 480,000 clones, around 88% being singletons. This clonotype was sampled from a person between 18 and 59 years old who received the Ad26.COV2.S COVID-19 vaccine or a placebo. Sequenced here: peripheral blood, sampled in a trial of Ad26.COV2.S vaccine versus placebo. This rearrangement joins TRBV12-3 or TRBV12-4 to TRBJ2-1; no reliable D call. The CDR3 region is CASSFSAGNEQFF. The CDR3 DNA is TGTGCCAGCAGTTTTTCGGCTGGGAATGAGCAGTTCTTC.